These 10 T cell receptor beta chains originate from one sample sequenced in a study of immune heterogeneity within non-small cell lung tumors. Template was bulk tumor genomic DNA, about 600 ng per sample. Each primary tumor yielded several biopsies, collected far apart from one another at surgery. Curative surgery was undertaken by patients, who had untreated, newly diagnosed non-small cell lung cancer. The authors amplified TCR beta CDR3 by multiplex PCR with 32 V and 13 J primers. MiXCR, run by TCRdb on the multiplex PCR reads, gives a single entry per CDR3 protein. The sample holds around 4,200 distinct CDR3 sequences, less than 25% seen once. What was sequenced was lung tumor tissue. Receptor source: a man in his fifties or sixties with non-small cell lung cancer.

Judged by abundance, this clonotype is medium-sized (0.01 to 0.1%). J is TRBJ2-7 and V is TRBV19; 7 bases are shared with TRBD2. V shed 4 bases and J 1 base; nucleotides not matched to a gene: 4. This CDR3 has 14 amino acids. Germline CDR1 and CDR2: LNHDA and SQIVND (reference sequence). The CDR3 bases are TGTGCCAGTAGTACTAGCGGAGGTTCCTACGAGCAGTACTTC. As protein: CASSTSGGSYEQYF.

Relative to its sample, this clonotype is medium-sized (0.01 to 0.1%). The rearrangement links TRBV19 to TRBJ1-2; no firm D call. With 3 bases removed from V and 4 bases from J, the gap between germline ends came to 18 bases. CDR1 and CDR2 from the germline V gene are LNHDA and SQIVND (reference sequence). The CDR3 loop spans 16 amino acids. This chain's CDR3 is CASSMEPQWSSYGYTF. CDR3 nucleotide sequence: TGTGCCAGTAGTATGGAACCACAGTGGTCTAGCTATGGCTACACCTTC.

This clonotype is judged medium-sized (0.01 to 0.1%). The CDR3: CASKTGNTGELFF. The CDR3 DNA reads TGTGCCAGCAAGACAGGGAACACCGGGGAGCTGTTTTTT. The chain couples TRBV6-1 to TRBJ2-2, with D tentatively TRBD1 (6 bases). Trimming cost V 7 bases and J 1 base, with 7 bases left between them. The length of the CDR3 is 13 residues. Germline assignment: CDR1 MNHNS and CDR2 SASEGT.

In this sample, this clonotype is medium-sized (0.01 to 0.1%). CDR3 protein: CASSLNPAGGPGEQFF. DNA for the CDR3: TGTGCCAGCAGCTTAAACCCGGCGGGGGGGCCGGGTGAGCAGTTCTTC. The genes are TRBV7-3 and TRBJ2-1, with TRBD2 matching 9 bases. The CDR3 length is 16 residues. The germline V gene has CDR1 SGHTA and CDR2 FQGTGA. V gave up 1 base and J gave up 9 bases; unmatched junction bases: 10.

By its share, this clonotype is medium-sized. The chain recombines TRBV27 with TRBJ1-1; D is ambiguous. The CDR3 consists of 14 residues. Germline V gene sequence: CDR1 MNHEY, CDR2 SMNVEV (reference sequence). V was shortened by 5 bases and J by 3 bases, with 13 bases between the two germline ends. The CDR3 spells CASSLGSGYTEAFF. Written as DNA, the CDR3 is TGTGCCAGCAGTCTGGGATCCGGTTACACTGAAGCTTTCTTT.

By frequency in the sample, this clonotype is medium-sized. This chain uses TRBV25-1 with TRBJ2-7; perhaps D is TRBD1 or TRBD2 (5 bases each). The CDR3 extends over 16 amino acids. CDR1 and CDR2 (germline): MGHDK, SYGVNS. V was clipped by 8 bases and J by 5 bases, with 25 bases between them. The CDR3 DNA is TGTGCCAGCGAGTACACGGGCCCCCGAGGGGCCAACGAGCAGTACTTC. Translated, it gives CASEYTGPRGANEQYF.

This clonotype qualifies as medium-sized (0.01 to 0.1%). The chain couples TRBV5-6 to TRBJ1-1, with D maybe TRBD1 (6 bases). This CDR3 has 14 residues. V dropped 6 bases and J dropped 2 bases, with 14 bases sitting between them. Per the germline V gene, CDR1 is SGHDT and CDR2 is YYEEEE. In nucleotides, the CDR3 is TGTGCCAGCAAGGAGACAGGCGTTAACACTGAAGCTTTCTTT. This sequence encodes CASKETGVNTEAFF.

On this clonotype itself: The DNA is omitted, as the CDR3 cannot be located on it reliably, and the CDR3 follows TCRdb's listing. The chain is built from TRBV6-2 or TRBV6-3 and TRBJ1-6; the table's D call of TRBD1 was not tested on the DNA. Germline CDR1 reads MNHEY; CDR2 reads SVGEGT. The CDR3 is 14 residues long, counting both termini. The CDR3 spells CASTLVGSGSPPPF.

The V call is TRBV7-2, the J call TRBJ2-7, with 9 bases that match TRBD2. Germline V CDR1 and CDR2: SGHTA, FQGNSA. The CDR3 sequence is 16 residues long. V trimming: 8 bases; J trimming: 0 bases; junction bases outside the gene matches: 11. The CDR3 region has the DNA TGTGCCAGCTCAGCGGGACTAGCCATAAACTCCTACGAGCAGTACTTC. This codes for CASSAGLAINSYEQYF. The full variable domain, rest sourced from reference TRBV7-2 and TRBJ2-7, is GAGVSQSPSNKVTEKGKDVELRCDPISGHTALYWYRQSLGQGLEFLIYFQGNSAPDKSGLPSDRFSAERTGGSVSTLTIQRTQQEDSAVYLCASSAGLAINSYEQYFGPGTRLTVT.

Only one count was recorded for this clonotype. The CDR3 DNA is TGCAGTGCTCCAGGACTACCAGGGGCCCGCTGGAACGTCGGGGAGCTGTTTTTT. It yields the protein CSAPGLPGARWNVGELFF. V usage is TRBV20-1 and J usage is TRBJ2-2; D assignment may be TRBD1 or TRBD2 (6 bases each). Trimming pared 5 bases from V and 7 bases from J, leaving 29 bases between. The V gene's germline CDR1 is DFQATT and CDR2 SNEGSKA (reference sequence). The CDR3 is 18 amino acids.